A selection of T cell receptor beta chains follows, all from one sample in a study of T cells after yellow fever vaccination. TCRdb analysed the 5' RACE reads with MiXCR anew, one entry per CDR3 protein. Of around 310,000 distinct CDR3 sequences listed, 3.5% to 4.5% are singletons. Source: PBMCs, taken 5 days after the yellow fever booster vaccination. The receptors shown here come from a man younger than 30 who received the YFV17D yellow fever vaccine. The CDR3 runs from the conserved cysteine through the conserved F or W.

cdr3_aa | v_call
CSVESASGASYNEQFF | TRBV29-1
CASSGGGSSYNEQFF | TRBV7-8
CSATNTEAFF | TRBV20-1
CASSQGLAGGPITDTQYF | TRBV4-3
CASSLGAGSGEQFF | TRBV2
CASSFPGAGRRTQYF | TRBV7-2
CASSWISGNEQFF | TRBV7-2
CASSEEGQGTEAFF | TRBV5-1
CSAMGGRGEQFF | TRBV20-1
CASSSGGGRSEQFF | TRBV7-3
CASRTDRDGGNTIYF | TRBV7-8
CASSWPDYNEQFF | TRBV5-6
CASSQDARNSPLHF | TRBV27
CSVEAGRGSWTGELFF | TRBV29-1
CASSLALLVDTQYF | TRBV7-2
CASSLQTGKYGYTF | TRBV2
CASSQVAGTRYNEQFF | TRBV4-1
CASSSPGAPSYNEQFF | TRBV6-2/TRBV6-3
CASSRGLAGGQRADTQYF | TRBV4-3
CASSSRDRDRNEQFF | TRBV7-9
CASSHKEATEAFF | TRBV5-5
CSGMENLGQPQHF | TRBV20-1
CASSQGQDREGHEVETQYF | TRBV3-2
CASSLVLYNNEQFF | TRBV5-1
CSATDTGELFF | TRBV20-1
CASRAARNYGYTF | TRBV3-1
CASQGLGEQYF | TRBV6-5
CSASPGTGEQYF | TRBV20-1
CASSYGVGGKEKLFF | TRBV6-2/TRBV6-3
CASSQERGAASNEQFF | TRBV4-3
CASSQLLDRDGQEKLFF | TRBV4-3
CASSLTGPYNEQFF | TRBV5-1
CSATRQGSNSPLHF | TRBV20-1
CASTAGTVYNEQFF | TRBV6-6
CASSLGGAQGYGYTF | TRBV28
CASSLEALGSPLHF | TRBV11-1
CASSVEGAGGPRETQYF | TRBV9
CASSARRGTTSNQPQHF | TRBV4-3
CATKQGAGQPQHF | TRBV28
CASSPFILSDPGLRSPNEQFF | TRBV18
CASSYSGPLAGDADTQYF | TRBV6-6
CASRQGGPAEQYF | TRBV5-1
CASSGYRGRTEAFF | TRBV7-2
CASSLERATGANVLTF | TRBV7-3
CASRSNGQGMVQYF | TRBV12-3/TRBV12-4
CASSPGQGQGIQYF | TRBV18
CATSDRRGADTQYF | TRBV24-1
CAAGPTGGNSPLHF | TRBV10-2
CASTGGSSYNEQFF | TRBV5-6
CATEENTEAFF | TRBV6-2/TRBV6-3
CSVELGGLGYTF | TRBV29-1
CASSLSGVPSSYTF | TRBV5-1
CASSLYTLNSPLHF | TRBV5-5
CASSYFVIGREISNQPQHF | TRBV6-5
CASIRGGSYNEQFF | TRBV6-2/TRBV6-3
CASSHPGLMNTEAFF | TRBV4-1
CASSATGGSEAFF | TRBV5-1
CASSPPGGPFGNSPLHF | TRBV7-9
CASSKGQEVAEAFF | TRBV12-3/TRBV12-4